This T cell receptor (beta chain) was observed in a study of blood T cell repertoires in COVID-19. Whole-study context: Specimens from acute and convalescent COVID-19 originated in the United States, Italy and Spain. The analysed material was cDNA or gDNA that came from T cells, B-cell-depleted T cells, or PBMCs.

This clone was observed a handful of times. Original handling: Reference gene primer amplification yielded estimated nucleated cell counts. Sequencing was performed with immunoSEQ multiplex PCR; in TCRdb, only in-frame clones are kept and a portion is missing. D and trimming come from the DNA, and the V and J calls and clone size come from that table. The table includes about 150,000 clones, 80% to 90% detected once. The CDR3 length is 14 residues. Trimming stripped 4 bases from V and 5 bases from J, with 14 bases between. Germline V gives CDR1 LGHDT, CDR2 YNNKEL (reference sequence). This chain uses TRBV3-1 (or the pseudogene TRBV3-2) with TRBJ2-5; tentatively, D is TRBD2 (6 bases). Input material: peripheral blood. The TCR originated in a woman aged 50 to 60 with acute or convalescent COVID-19. CDR3 residues: CASSRPGGWETQYF. The CDR3 DNA reads as TGTGCCAGCAGCCGCCCCGGGGGTTGGGAGACCCAGTACTTC.